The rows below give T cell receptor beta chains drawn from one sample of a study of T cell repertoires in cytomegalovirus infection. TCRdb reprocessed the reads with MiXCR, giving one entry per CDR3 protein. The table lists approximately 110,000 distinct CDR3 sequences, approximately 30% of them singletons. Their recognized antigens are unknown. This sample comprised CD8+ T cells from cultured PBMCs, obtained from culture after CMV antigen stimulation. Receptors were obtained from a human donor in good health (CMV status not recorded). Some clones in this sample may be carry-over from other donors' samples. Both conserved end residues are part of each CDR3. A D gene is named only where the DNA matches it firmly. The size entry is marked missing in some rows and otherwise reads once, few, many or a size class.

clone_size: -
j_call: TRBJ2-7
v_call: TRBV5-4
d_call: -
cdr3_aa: CARFTEQYF
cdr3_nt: TGTGCCAGATTCACTGAGCAGTACTTC

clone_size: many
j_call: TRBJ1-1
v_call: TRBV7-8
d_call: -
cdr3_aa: CASSTLDGWVSTEAFF
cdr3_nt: TGTGCCAGCAGCACCCTCGACGGGTGGGTGAGCACTGAAGCTTTCTTT

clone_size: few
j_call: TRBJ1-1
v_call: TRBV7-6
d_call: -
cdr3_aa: CASSQEWNTEAFF
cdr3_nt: TGTGCCAGCAGCCAAGAATGGAACACTGAAGCTTTCTTT

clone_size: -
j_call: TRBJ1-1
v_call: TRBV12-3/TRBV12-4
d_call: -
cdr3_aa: CASSFGGGYTEAFF
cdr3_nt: TGTGCCAGCAGTTTTGGAGGGGGTTACACTGAAGCTTTCTTT

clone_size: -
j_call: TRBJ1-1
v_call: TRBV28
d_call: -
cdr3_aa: CASSLLGQMNTEAFF
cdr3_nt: TGTGCCAGCAGTTTATTAGGACAGATGAACACTGAAGCTTTCTTT

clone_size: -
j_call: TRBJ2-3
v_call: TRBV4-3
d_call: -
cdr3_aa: CASSPGIGFSDTQYF
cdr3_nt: TGCGCCAGCAGCCCAGGCATCGGGTTTTCAGATACGCAGTATTTT

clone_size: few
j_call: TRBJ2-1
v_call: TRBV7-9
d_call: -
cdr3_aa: CASSTYYNEQFF
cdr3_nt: TGTGCCAGCAGCACTTACTACAATGAGCAGTTCTTC

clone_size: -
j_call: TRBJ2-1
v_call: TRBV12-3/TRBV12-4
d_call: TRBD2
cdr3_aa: CASSHPGGSGFF
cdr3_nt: TGTGCCAGCAGTCACCCGGGAGGGAGCGGATTCTTC

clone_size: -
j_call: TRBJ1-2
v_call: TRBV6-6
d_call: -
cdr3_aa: CASRPGQIYGYTF
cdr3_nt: TGTGCCAGCAGACCAGGACAGATCTACGGCTACACCTTC

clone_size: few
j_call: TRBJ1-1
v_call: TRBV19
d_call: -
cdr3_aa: CASSLLGGQGMHTEAFF
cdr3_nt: TGTGCCAGTAGCCTCTTGGGGGGCCAGGGTATGCACACTGAAGCTTTCTTT

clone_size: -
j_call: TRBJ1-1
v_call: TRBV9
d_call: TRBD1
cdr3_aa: CASSETGGEYTEAFF
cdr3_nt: TGTGCCAGCAGCGAGACAGGGGGGGAGTATACTGAAGCTTTCTTT

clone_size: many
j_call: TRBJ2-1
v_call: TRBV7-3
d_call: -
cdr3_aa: CASSLRGSSYNEQFF
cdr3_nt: TGTGCCAGCAGCTTAAGGGGGAGCTCCTACAATGAGCAGTTCTTC

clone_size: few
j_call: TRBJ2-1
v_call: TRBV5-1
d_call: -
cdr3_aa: CASSSRALTGYNEQFF
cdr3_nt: TGCGCCAGCAGCTCACGCGCCTTAACGGGATACAATGAGCAGTTCTTC

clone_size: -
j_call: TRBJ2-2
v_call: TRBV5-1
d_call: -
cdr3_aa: CASSLYGTGELFF
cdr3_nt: TGCGCCAGCAGCTTGTACGGCACCGGGGAGCTGTTTTTT

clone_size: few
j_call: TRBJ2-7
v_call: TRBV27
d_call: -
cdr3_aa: CASSPLGRAHEQYF
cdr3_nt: TGTGCCAGCAGCCCGCTGGGTCGCGCCCACGAGCAGTACTTC